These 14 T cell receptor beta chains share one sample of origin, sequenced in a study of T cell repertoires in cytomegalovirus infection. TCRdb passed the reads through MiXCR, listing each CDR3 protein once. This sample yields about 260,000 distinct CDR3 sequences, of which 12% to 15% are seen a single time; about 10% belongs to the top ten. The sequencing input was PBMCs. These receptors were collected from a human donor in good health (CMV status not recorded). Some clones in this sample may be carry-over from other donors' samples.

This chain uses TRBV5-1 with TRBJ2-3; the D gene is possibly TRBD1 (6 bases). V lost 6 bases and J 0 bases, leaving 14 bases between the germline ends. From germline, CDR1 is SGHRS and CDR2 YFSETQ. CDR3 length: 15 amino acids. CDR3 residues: CASIPFQGSTDTQYF. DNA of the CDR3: TGCGCCAGCATCCCCTTCCAGGGGAGCACAGATACGCAGTATTTT.

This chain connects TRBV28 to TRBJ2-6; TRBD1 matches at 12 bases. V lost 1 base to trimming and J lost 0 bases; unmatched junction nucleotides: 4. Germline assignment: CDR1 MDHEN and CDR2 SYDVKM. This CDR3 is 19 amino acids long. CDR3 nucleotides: TGTGCCAGCAGTTTATACGGGACAGGGGGCCACTCTGGGGCCAACGTCCTGACTTTC. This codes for CASSLYGTGGHSGANVLTF. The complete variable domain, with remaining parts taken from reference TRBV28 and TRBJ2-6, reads DVKVTQSSRYLVKRTGEKVFLECVQDMDHENMFWYRQDPGLGLRLIYFSYDVKMKEKGDIPEGYSVSREKKERFSLILESASTNQTSMYLCASSLYGTGGHSGANVLTFGAGSRLTVL.

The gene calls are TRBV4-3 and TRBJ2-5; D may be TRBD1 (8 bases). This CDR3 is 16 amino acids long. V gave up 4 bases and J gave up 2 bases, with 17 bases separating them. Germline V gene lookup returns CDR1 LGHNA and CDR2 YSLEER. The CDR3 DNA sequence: TGCGCCAGCAGCCTCAACGACAGGGGAGGGCAAGAGACCCAGTACTTC. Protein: CASSLNDRGGQETQYF.

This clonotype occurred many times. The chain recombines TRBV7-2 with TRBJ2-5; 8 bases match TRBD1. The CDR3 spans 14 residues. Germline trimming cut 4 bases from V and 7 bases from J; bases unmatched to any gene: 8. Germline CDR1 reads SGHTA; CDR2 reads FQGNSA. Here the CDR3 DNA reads TGTGCCAGCAGCTCCCCCGGGACAGGAAGGACCCAGTACTTC. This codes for CASSSPGTGRTQYF.

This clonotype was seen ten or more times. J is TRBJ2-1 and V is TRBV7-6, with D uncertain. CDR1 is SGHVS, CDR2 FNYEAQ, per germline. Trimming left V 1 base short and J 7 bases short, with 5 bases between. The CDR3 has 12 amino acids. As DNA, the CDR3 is TGTGCCAGCAGCTTAGGAGCGAATGAGCAGTTCTTC. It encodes CASSLGANEQFF. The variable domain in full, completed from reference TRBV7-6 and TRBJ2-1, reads GAGVSQSPRYKVTKRGQDVALRCDPISGHVSLYWYRQALGQGPEFLTYFNYEAQQDKSGLPNDRFSAERPEGSISTLTIQRTEQRDSAMYRCASSLGANEQFFGPGTRLTVL.

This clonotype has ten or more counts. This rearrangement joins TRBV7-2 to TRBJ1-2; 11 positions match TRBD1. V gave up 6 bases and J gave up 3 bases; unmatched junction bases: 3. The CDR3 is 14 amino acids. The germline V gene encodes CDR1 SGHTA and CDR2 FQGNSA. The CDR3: CASRGQGDHYGYTF. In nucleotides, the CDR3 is TGTGCCAGCAGGGGACAGGGGGACCACTATGGCTACACCTTC. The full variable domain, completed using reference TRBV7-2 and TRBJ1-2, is GAGVSQSPSNKVTEKGKDVELRCDPISGHTALYWYRQSLGQGLEFLIYFQGNSAPDKSGLPSDRFSAERTGGSVSTLTIQRTQQEDSAVYLCASRGQGDHYGYTFGSGTRLTVV.

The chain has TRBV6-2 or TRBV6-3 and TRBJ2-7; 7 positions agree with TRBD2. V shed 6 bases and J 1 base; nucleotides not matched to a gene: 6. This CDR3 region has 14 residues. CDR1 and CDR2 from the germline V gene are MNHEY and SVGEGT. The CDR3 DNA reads TGTGCCAGCAGGCTAGGCGGGAGATCCTACGAGCAGTACTTC. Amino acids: CASRLGGRSYEQYF.

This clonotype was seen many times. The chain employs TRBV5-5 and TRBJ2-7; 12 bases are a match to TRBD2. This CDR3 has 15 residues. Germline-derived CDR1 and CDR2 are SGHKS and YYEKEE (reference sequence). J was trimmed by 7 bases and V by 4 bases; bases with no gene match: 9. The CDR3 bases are TGTGCCAGCAGCCCGAGACTAGCGGGAGAAGATGAGCAGTACTTC. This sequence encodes CASSPRLAGEDEQYF.

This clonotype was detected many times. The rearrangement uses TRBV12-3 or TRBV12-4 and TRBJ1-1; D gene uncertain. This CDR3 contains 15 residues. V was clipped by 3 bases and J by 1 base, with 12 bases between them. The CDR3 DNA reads TGTGCCAGCAGTTTGGATTCCGGGAAGAACACTGAAGCTTTCTTT. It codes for CASSLDSGKNTEAFF.

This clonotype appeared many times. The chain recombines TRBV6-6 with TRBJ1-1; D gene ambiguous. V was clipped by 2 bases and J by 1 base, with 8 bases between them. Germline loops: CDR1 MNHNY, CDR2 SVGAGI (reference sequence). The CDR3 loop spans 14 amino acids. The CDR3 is CASSYETKNTEAFF. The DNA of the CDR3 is TGTGCCAGCAGTTACGAGACAAAGAACACTGAAGCTTTCTTT.

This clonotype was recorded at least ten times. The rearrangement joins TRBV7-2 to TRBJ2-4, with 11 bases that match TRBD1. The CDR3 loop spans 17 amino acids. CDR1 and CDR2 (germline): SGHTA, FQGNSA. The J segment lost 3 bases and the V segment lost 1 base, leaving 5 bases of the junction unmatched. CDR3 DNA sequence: TGTGCCAGCAGCTTAGTCGGGGGGACAGGGGGCAAAAACATTCAGTACTTC. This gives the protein CASSLVGGTGGKNIQYF.

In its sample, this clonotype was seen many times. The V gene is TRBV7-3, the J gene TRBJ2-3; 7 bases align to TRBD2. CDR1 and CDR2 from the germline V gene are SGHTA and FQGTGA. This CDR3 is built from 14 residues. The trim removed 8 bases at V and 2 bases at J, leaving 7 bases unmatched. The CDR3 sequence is CASSSGDNTDTQYF. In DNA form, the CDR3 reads TGTGCCAGCTCCAGCGGGGATAACACAGATACGCAGTATTTT.

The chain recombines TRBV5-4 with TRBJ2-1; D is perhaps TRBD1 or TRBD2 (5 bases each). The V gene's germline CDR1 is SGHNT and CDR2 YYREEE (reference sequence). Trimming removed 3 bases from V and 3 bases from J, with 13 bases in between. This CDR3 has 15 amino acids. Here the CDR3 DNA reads TGTGCCAGCAGCTCTCGGGGCACTCACTACAATGAGCAGTTCTTC. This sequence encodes CASSSRGTHYNEQFF.

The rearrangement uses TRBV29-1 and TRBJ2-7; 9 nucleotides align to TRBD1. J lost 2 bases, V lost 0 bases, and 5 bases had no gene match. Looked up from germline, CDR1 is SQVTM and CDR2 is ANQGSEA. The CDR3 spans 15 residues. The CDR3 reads CSVEDGTGKAYEQYF. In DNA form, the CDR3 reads TGCAGCGTTGAAGATGGGACAGGGAAGGCCTACGAGCAGTACTTC.